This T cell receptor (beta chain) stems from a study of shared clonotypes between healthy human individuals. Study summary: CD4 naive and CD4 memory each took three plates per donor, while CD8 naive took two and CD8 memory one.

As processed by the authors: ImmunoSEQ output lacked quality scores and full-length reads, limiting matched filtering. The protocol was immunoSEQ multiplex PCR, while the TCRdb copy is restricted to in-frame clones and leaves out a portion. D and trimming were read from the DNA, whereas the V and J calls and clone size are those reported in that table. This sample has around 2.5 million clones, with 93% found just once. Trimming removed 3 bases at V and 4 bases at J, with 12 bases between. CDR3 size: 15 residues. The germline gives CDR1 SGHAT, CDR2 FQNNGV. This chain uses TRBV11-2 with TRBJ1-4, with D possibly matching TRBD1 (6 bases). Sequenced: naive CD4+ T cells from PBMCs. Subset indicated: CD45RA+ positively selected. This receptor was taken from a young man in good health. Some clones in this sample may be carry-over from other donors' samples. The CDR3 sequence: CASSFSGTNNEKLFF. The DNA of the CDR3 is TGTGCCAGCAGCTTTTCCGGGACAAATAATGAAAAACTGTTTTTT.